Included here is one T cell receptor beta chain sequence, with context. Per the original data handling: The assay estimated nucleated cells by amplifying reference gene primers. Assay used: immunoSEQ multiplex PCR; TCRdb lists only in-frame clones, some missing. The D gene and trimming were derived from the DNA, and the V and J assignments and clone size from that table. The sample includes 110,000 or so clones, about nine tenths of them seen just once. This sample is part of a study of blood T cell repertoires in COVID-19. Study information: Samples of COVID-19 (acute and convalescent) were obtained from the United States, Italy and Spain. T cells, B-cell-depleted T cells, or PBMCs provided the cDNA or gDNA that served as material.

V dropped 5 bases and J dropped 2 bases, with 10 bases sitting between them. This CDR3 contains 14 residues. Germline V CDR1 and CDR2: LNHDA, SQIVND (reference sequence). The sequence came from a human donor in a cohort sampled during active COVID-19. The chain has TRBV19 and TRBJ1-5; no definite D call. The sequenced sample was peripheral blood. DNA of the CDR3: TGTGCCAGTAGTTCCCGGCAGGGCAATCAGCCCCAGCATTTT. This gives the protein CASSSRQGNQPQHF.